This is a list of T cell receptor beta chains from one sample in a study of Ad26.COV2.S vaccination and SARS-CoV-2 variants. Sequencing was performed with immunoSEQ multiplex PCR; in TCRdb, only in-frame clones are kept and a portion is missing. The table includes a few hundred thousand clones, 80% to 90% detected once. Here the sequenced sample was peripheral blood, taken in a trial of Ad26.COV2.S vaccine versus placebo. The receptor set was obtained from a person between 18 and 65 years old who received the Ad26.COV2.S COVID-19 vaccine or a placebo. Each CDR3 is given with its conserved first and last residue. The D gene is left open where the match is weak. Where a row states a size, it is once, few, many or the class of an expanded clone; other rows omit it.

J: TRBJ2-7
V: TRBV11-1
D: -
size: -
CDR3: CASSFGPGVYEQYF
DNA: TGTGCCAGCAGCTTTGGTCCGGGGGTCTACGAGCAGTACTTC

J: TRBJ1-2
V: TRBV6-2/TRBV6-3
D: -
size: -
CDR3: CASSYSLLQPIVDYGYTF
DNA: TGTGCCAGCAGTTACTCCCTACTACAGCCGATAGTCGACTATGGCTACACCTTC

J: TRBJ2-2
V: TRBV19
D: -
size: -
CDR3: CASSIDEITGTFPTGELFF
DNA: TGTGCCAGTAGTATCGACGAAATTACCGGGACGTTCCCCACCGGGGAGCTGTTTTTT

J: TRBJ1-1
V: TRBV7-2
D: TRBD1
size: -
CDR3: CASSWAGTANTEAFF
DNA: TGTGCCAGCAGCTGGGCCGGGACAGCCAACACTGAAGCTTTCTTT

J: TRBJ1-2
V: TRBV7-9
D: -
size: -
CDR3: CASSFRVEGYTF
DNA: TGTGCCAGCAGCTTCCGGGTAGAAGGCTACACCTTC

J: TRBJ1-1
V: TRBV7-8
D: -
size: -
CDR3: CASSQGGNTEAFF
DNA: TGTGCCAGCAGTCAGGGAGGGAACACTGAAGCTTTCTTT

J: TRBJ1-2
V: TRBV11-2
D: -
size: -
CDR3: CASSLEGQGGSNYGYTF
DNA: TGTGCCAGCAGCTTAGAGGGCCAGGGAGGCTCTAACTATGGCTACACCTTC

J: TRBJ1-1
V: TRBV6-1
D: -
size: -
CDR3: CASSESGFTEAFF
DNA: TGTGCCAGCAGTGAATCTGGCTTCACTGAAGCTTTCTTT

J: TRBJ2-4
V: TRBV4-3
D: TRBD2
size: few
CDR3: CASSLMTSGLAKNIQYF
DNA: TGCGCCAGCAGCCTCATGACTAGCGGGCTAGCCAAAAACATTCAGTACTTC

J: TRBJ1-2
V: TRBV6-6
D: -
size: -
CDR3: CASSYSTTNYGYTF
DNA: TGTGCCAGCAGTTACTCGACGACAAACTATGGCTACACCTTC

J: TRBJ1-2
V: TRBV19
D: -
size: -
CDR3: CASSKLSPVLYGYTF
DNA: TGTGCCAGTAGTAAATTAAGCCCGGTTCTCTATGGCTACACCTTC

J: TRBJ2-5
V: TRBV19
D: TRBD2
size: -
CDR3: CASQRFASGGETQYF
DNA: TGTGCCAGCCAAAGGTTCGCTAGCGGGGGGGAGACCCAGTACTTC

J: TRBJ1-3
V: TRBV11-2
D: -
size: -
CDR3: CASSLGDSPHSGNTIYF
DNA: TGTGCCAGCAGCTTAGGCGACAGTCCTCACTCTGGAAACACCATATATTTT

J: TRBJ1-1
V: TRBV6-4
D: -
size: -
CDR3: CASSPKPNTEAFF
DNA: TGTGCCAGCAGCCCTAAGCCAAACACTGAAGCTTTCTTT

J: TRBJ1-1
V: TRBV19
D: -
size: once
CDR3: CASSIQGWTEAFF
DNA: TGTGCCAGTAGTATACAGGGATGGACTGAAGCTTTCTTT

J: TRBJ1-2
V: TRBV4-3
D: -
size: -
CDR3: CASSQDGSYGYTF
DNA: TGCGCCAGCAGCCAAGACGGGAGCTATGGCTACACCTTC

J: TRBJ2-2
V: TRBV19
D: TRBD1
size: -
CDR3: CASMWTGGSTGELFF
DNA: TGTGCCAGTATGTGGACAGGGGGGAGCACCGGGGAGCTGTTTTTT

J: TRBJ2-5
V: TRBV11-2
D: -
size: once
CDR3: CASSPFLGVYPGETQYF
DNA: TGTGCCAGCAGCCCCTTTTTAGGGGTCTATCCGGGGGAGACCCAGTACTTC

J: TRBJ2-7
V: TRBV2
D: TRBD1
size: -
CDR3: CASSVGQVNSYEQYF
DNA: TGTGCCAGCAGTGTAGGACAGGTGAACTCCTACGAGCAGTACTTC

J: TRBJ2-7
V: TRBV10-2
D: TRBD2
size: -
CDR3: CASSSRTSGGTYEQYF
DNA: TGCGCCAGCAGTTCGCGGACTAGCGGGGGGACCTACGAGCAGTACTTC

J: TRBJ2-1
V: TRBV3-1/TRBV3-2
D: TRBD2
size: -
CDR3: CASSQDGTSGYNEQFF
DNA: TGTGCCAGCAGCCAAGATGGGACTAGCGGGTACAATGAGCAGTTCTTC

J: TRBJ2-1
V: TRBV6-2/TRBV6-3
D: -
size: -
CDR3: CASSTYLQPNEQFF
DNA: TGTGCCAGCAGCACGTATCTCCAACCCAATGAGCAGTTCTTC

J: TRBJ2-3
V: TRBV5-1
D: -
size: few
CDR3: CASSLGQQGTQYF
DNA: TGCGCCAGCAGCTTGGGCCAGCAGGGTACGCAGTATTTT

J: TRBJ2-1
V: TRBV7-9
D: TRBD2
size: -
CDR3: CASSLGSGSPYNEQFF
DNA: TGTGCCAGCAGCTTAGGTAGCGGGAGTCCCTACAATGAGCAGTTCTTC

J: TRBJ1-1
V: TRBV27
D: -
size: -
CDR3: CASVGGTEAFF
DNA: TGTGCCAGCGTGGGTGGCACTGAAGCTTTCTTT

J: TRBJ2-1
V: TRBV7-9
D: -
size: -
CDR3: CASSPAVTYNEQFF
DNA: TGTGCCAGCAGCCCCGCGGTTACCTACAATGAGCAGTTCTTC

J: TRBJ2-3
V: TRBV4-3
D: TRBD2
size: -
CDR3: CASSQGPTGTSASSTDTQYF
DNA: TGCGCCAGCAGCCAAGGCCCCACCGGGACTAGCGCTTCTAGCACAGATACGCAGTATTTT

J: TRBJ2-2
V: TRBV11-2
D: -
size: few
CDR3: CASRPTGQGTGELFF
DNA: TGTGCCAGCAGGCCTACCGGCCAGGGCACCGGGGAGCTGTTTTTT

J: TRBJ2-2
V: TRBV11-3
D: TRBD1
size: -
CDR3: CASSYRTGTTGELFF
DNA: TGTGCCAGCAGCTACAGGACAGGGACCACCGGGGAGCTGTTTTTT

J: TRBJ2-5
V: TRBV4-1
D: TRBD2
size: -
CDR3: CASSSQLAGGRQETQYF
DNA: TGCGCCAGCAGCTCACAGCTAGCGGGAGGACGCCAAGAGACCCAGTACTTC

J: TRBJ2-1
V: TRBV5-1
D: TRBD2
size: -
CDR3: CASSFGLAGYNEQFF
DNA: TGCGCCAGCAGCTTTGGCCTAGCGGGATACAATGAGCAGTTCTTC

J: TRBJ1-2
V: TRBV19
D: -
size: -
CDR3: CASSIAGPNFYGYTF
DNA: TGTGCCAGTAGTATTGCCGGGCCGAACTTCTATGGCTACACCTTC

J: TRBJ2-3
V: TRBV7-9
D: -
size: -
CDR3: CASSLGVTDTQYF
DNA: TGTGCCAGCAGCTTAGGAGTGACAGATACGCAGTATTTT

J: TRBJ2-5
V: TRBV7-9
D: TRBD1
size: -
CDR3: CASSLGDRGRKTQYF
DNA: TGTGCCAGCAGCTTGGGGGACAGGGGCCGTAAGACCCAGTACTTC

J: TRBJ1-4
V: TRBV2
D: -
size: -
CDR3: CASSRNVGGNEKLFF
DNA: TGTGCCAGCAGTAGAAACGTTGGTGGTAATGAAAAACTGTTTTTT

J: TRBJ2-2
V: TRBV5-4
D: -
size: -
CDR3: CASGLADSTGELFF
DNA: TGTGCCAGCGGGCTAGCGGACAGCACCGGGGAGCTGTTTTTT

J: TRBJ2-1
V: TRBV6-5
D: -
size: -
CDR3: CASAVGPEPLGEQFF
DNA: TGTGCCAGCGCGGTCGGACCAGAACCATTGGGAGAGCAGTTCTTC

J: TRBJ2-1
V: TRBV9
D: -
size: -
CDR3: CASSVEGDSYNEQFF
DNA: TGTGCCAGCAGCGTAGAGGGCGACTCCTACAATGAGCAGTTCTTC

J: TRBJ1-2
V: TRBV18
D: -
size: -
CDR3: CASSQGNDYGYTF
DNA: TGTGCCAGCTCACAGGGGAATGACTATGGCTACACCTTC

J: TRBJ2-5
V: TRBV11-2
D: TRBD2
size: -
CDR3: CASSWETSGSGDQETQYF
DNA: TGTGCCAGCAGCTGGGAGACTAGCGGGAGTGGGGACCAAGAGACCCAGTACTTC

J: TRBJ2-5
V: TRBV6-6
D: -
size: -
CDR3: CAIARTQETQYF
DNA: TGTGCCATTGCCAGAACCCAAGAGACCCAGTACTTC

J: TRBJ2-7
V: TRBV19
D: -
size: few
CDR3: CASTDAYEQYF
DNA: TGTGCCAGTACAGATGCCTACGAGCAGTACTTC

J: TRBJ1-5
V: TRBV19
D: -
size: -
CDR3: CASSSGLNSNQPQHF
DNA: TGTGCCAGTAGTTCGGGACTGAATAGCAATCAGCCCCAGCATTTT

J: TRBJ2-3
V: TRBV10-3
D: -
size: -
CDR3: CATSRGPSTDTQYF
DNA: TGTGCCACCTCACGGGGGCCTAGCACAGATACGCAGTATTTT

J: TRBJ1-5
V: TRBV7-9
D: TRBD1
size: -
CDR3: CASSHGAGQTYSNQPQHF
DNA: TGTGCCAGCAGCCATGGAGCGGGACAGACCTATAGCAATCAGCCCCAGCATTTT

J: TRBJ2-5
V: TRBV2
D: -
size: -
CDR3: CASSESTNQETQYF
DNA: TGTGCCAGCAGTGAGTCGACTAACCAAGAGACCCAGTACTTC

J: TRBJ2-7
V: TRBV29-1
D: TRBD1
size: -
CDR3: CSVGMRGRGEQYF
DNA: TGCAGCGTTGGGATGAGGGGGCGCGGCGAGCAGTACTTC

J: TRBJ2-3
V: TRBV5-4
D: TRBD1
size: -
CDR3: CASSHPGTGHTDTQYF
DNA: TGTGCCAGCAGCCACCCCGGGACAGGTCACACAGATACGCAGTATTTT